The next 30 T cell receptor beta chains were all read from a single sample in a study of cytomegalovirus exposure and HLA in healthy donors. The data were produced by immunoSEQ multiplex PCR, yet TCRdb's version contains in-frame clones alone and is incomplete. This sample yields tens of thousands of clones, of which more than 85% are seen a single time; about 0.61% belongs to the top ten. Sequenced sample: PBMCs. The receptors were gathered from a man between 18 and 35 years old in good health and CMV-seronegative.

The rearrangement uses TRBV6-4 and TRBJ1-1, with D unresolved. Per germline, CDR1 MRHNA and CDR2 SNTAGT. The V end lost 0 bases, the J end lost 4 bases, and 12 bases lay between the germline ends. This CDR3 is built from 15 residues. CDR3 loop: CASSDSIEGSTEAFF. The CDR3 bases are TGTGCCAGCAGTGACTCGATAGAGGGTTCCACTGAAGCTTTCTTT.

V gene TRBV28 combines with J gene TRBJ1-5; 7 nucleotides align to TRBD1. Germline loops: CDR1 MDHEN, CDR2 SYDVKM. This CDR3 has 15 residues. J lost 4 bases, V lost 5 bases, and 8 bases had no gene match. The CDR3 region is CASSKGDRENQPQHF. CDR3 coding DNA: TGTGCCAGCAGTAAGGGCGACAGGGAAAATCAGCCCCAGCATTTT. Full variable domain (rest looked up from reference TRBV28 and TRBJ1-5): DVKVTQSSRYLVKRTGEKVFLECVQDMDHENMFWYRQDPGLGLRLIYFSYDVKMKEKGDIPEGYSVSREKKERFSLILESASTNQTSMYLCASSKGDRENQPQHFGDGTRLSIL.

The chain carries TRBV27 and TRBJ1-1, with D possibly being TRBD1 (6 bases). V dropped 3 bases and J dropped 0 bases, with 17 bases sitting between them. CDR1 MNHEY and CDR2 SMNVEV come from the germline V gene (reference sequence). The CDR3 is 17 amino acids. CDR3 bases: TGTGCCAGCAGTTTTAGTGCGGCAGGGGCTATGAACACTGAAGCTTTCTTT. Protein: CASSFSAAGAMNTEAFF.

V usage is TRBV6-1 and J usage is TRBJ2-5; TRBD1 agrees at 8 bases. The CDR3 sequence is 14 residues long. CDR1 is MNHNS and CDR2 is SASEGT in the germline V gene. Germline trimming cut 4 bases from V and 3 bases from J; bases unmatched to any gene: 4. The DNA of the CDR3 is TGTGCCAGCAGTGCAGGGACAGGCAAAGAGACCCAGTACTTC. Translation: CASSAGTGKETQYF.

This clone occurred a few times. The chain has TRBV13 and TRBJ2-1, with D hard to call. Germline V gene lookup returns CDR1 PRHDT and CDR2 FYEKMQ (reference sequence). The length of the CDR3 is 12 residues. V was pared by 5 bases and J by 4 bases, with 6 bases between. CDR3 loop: CASSPRYNEQFF. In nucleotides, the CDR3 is TGTGCCAGCAGCCCCCGTTACAATGAGCAGTTCTTC.

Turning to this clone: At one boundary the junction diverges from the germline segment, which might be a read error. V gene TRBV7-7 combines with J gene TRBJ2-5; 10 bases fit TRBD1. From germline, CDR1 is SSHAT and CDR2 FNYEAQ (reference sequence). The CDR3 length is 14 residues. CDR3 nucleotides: TGTGCTAGCAGCTTGACAGGGGGCCGGGAGACCCAGTACTTC. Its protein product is CASSLTGGRETQYF.

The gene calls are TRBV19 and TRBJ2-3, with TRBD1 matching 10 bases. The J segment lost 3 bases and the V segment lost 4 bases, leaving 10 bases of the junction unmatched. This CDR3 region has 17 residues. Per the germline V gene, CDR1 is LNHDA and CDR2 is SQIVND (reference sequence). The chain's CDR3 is CASSTRQGALVTDTQYF. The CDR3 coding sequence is TGTGCCAGTAGTACCAGACAGGGGGCCTTAGTTACAGATACGCAGTATTTT.

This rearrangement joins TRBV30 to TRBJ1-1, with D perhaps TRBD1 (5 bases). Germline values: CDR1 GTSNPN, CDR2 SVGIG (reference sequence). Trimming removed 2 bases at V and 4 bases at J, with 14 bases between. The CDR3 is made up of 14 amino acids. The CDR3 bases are TGTGCCTGGAGTAGCCAGGGTTACCTCACTGAAGCTTTCTTT. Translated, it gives CAWSSQGYLTEAFF.

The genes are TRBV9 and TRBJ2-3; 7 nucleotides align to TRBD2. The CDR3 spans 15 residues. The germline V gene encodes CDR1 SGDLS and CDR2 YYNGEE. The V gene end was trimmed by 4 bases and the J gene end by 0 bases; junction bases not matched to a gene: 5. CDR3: CASSSGTISTDTQYF. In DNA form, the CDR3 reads TGTGCCAGCAGCTCCGGGACTATTAGCACAGATACGCAGTATTTT.

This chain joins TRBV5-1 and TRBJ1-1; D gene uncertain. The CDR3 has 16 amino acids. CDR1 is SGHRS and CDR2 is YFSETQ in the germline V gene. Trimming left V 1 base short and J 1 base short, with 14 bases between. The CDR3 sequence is CASSLNGGGRNTEAFF. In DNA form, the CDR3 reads TGCGCCAGCAGCTTGAATGGAGGTGGGCGGAACACTGAAGCTTTCTTT.

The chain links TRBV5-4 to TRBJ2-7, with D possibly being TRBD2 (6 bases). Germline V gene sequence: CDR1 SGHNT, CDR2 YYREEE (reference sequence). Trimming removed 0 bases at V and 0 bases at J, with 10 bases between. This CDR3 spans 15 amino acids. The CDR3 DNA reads TGTGCCAGCAGCTTGGTGGGCGGGATCTCCTACGAGCAGTACTTC. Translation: CASSLVGGISYEQYF. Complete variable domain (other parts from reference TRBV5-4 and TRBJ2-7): ETGVTQSPTHLIKTRGQQVTLRCSSQSGHNTVSWYQQALGQGPQFIFQYYREEENGRGNFPPRFSGLQFPNYSSELNVNALELDDSALYLCASSLVGGISYEQYFGPGTRLTVT.

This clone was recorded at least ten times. CDR3 DNA sequence: TGTGCCAGCAGTGAAGGTAATGAAGGGGGGGCTGAAGCTTTCTTT. It translates to CASSEGNEGGAEAFF. This chain uses TRBV6-4 with TRBJ1-1; D might be TRBD1 (6 bases). V lost 3 bases and J lost 6, with 17 bases in between. The CDR3 consists of 15 residues. The V gene's germline CDR1 is MRHNA and CDR2 SNTAGT.

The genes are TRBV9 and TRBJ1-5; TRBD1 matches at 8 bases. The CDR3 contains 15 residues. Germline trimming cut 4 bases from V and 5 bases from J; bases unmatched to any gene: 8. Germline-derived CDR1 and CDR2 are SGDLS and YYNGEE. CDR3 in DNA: TGTGCCAGCAGCCCCACGTCACAGGGGGATCAGCCCCAGCATTTT. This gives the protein CASSPTSQGDQPQHF.

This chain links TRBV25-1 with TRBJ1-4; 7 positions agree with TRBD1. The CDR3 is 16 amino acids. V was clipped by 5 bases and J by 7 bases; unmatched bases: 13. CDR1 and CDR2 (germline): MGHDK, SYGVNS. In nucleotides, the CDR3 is TGTGCCAGCAGTCGTTCCACAGGGGTTGTAGTTGAAAAACTGTTTTTT. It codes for CASSRSTGVVVEKLFF.

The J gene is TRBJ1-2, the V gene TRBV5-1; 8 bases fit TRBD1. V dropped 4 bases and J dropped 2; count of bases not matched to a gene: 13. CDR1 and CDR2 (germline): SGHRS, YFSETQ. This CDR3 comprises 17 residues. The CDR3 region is CASSLGSGQGRNYGYTF. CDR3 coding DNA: TGCGCCAGCAGCCTTGGGTCCGGACAGGGTAGGAACTATGGCTACACCTTC.

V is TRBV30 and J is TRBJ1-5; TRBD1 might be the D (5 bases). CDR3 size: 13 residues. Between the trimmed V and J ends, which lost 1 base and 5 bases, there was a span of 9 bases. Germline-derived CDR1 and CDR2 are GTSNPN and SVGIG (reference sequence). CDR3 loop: CAWSDRTHQPQHF. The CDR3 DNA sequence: TGTGCCTGGAGTGACAGGACGCATCAGCCCCAGCATTTT.

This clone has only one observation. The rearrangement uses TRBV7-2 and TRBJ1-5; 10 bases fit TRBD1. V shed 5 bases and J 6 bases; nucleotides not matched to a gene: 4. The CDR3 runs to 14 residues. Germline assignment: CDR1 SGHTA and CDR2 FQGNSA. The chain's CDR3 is CASSRQGAGQPQHF. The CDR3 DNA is TGTGCCAGCAGCCGACAGGGGGCAGGTCAGCCCCAGCATTTT. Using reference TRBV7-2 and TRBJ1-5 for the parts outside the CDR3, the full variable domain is GAGVSQSPSNKVTEKGKDVELRCDPISGHTALYWYRQSLGQGLEFLIYFQGNSAPDKSGLPSDRFSAERTGGSVSTLTIQRTQQEDSAVYLCASSRQGAGQPQHFGDGTRLSIL.

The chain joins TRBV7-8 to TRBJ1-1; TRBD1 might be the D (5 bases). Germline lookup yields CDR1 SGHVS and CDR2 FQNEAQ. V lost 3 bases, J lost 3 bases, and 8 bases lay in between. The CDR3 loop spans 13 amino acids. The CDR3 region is CASSFGGDTEAFF. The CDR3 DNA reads TGTGCCAGCAGCTTCGGGGGGGACACTGAAGCTTTCTTT.

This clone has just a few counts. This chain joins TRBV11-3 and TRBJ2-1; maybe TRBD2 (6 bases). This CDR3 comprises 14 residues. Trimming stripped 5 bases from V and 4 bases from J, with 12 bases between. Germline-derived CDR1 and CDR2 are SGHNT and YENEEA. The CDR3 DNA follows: TGTGCCAGCAGCACGGGACTGGCTTACAATGAGCAGTTCTTC. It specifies CASSTGLAYNEQFF.

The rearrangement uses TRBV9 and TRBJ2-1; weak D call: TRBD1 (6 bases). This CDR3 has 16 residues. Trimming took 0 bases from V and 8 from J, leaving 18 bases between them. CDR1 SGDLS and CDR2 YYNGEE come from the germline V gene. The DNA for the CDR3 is TGTGCCAGCAGCGTAGACCTCCGACAGGAAGGGTATGAGCAGTTCTTC. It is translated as CASSVDLRQEGYEQFF.

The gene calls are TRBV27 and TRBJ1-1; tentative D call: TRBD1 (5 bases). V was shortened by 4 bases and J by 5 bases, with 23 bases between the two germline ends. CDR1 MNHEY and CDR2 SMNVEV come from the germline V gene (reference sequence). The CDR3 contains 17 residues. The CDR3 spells CASSSTGMNFLGTEAFF. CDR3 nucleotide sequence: TGTGCCAGCAGTTCTACAGGAATGAACTTTTTGGGAACTGAAGCTTTCTTT.

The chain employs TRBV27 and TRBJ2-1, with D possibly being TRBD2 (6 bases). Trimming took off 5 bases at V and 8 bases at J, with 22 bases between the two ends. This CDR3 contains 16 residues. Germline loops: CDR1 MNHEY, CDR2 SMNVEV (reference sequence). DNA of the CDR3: TGTGCCAGCAGTACACTCCCGGGGGAGTTCTTTGATGAGCAGTTCTTC. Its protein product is CASSTLPGEFFDEQFF.

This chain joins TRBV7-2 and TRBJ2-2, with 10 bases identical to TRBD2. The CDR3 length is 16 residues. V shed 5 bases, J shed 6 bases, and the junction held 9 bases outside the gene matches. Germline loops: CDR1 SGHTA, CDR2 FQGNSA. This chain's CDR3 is CASSIPSGRKAGELFF. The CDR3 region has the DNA TGTGCCAGCAGCATCCCTAGCGGGAGAAAGGCCGGGGAGCTGTTTTTT.

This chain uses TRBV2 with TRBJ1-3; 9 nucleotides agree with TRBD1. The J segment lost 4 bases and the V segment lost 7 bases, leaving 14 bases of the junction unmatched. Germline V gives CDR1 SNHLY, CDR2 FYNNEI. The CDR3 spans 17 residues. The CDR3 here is CASTGNRGRLLGNTIYF. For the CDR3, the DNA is TGTGCCAGCACTGGGAACAGGGGGCGACTATTGGGAAACACCATATATTTT.

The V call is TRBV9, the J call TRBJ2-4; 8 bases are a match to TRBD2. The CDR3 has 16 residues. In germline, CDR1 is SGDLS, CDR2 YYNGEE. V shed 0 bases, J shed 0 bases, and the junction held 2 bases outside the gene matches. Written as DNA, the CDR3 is TGTGCCAGCAGCGTAGATAGCGGGATAGCCAAAAACATTCAGTACTTC. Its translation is CASSVDSGIAKNIQYF.

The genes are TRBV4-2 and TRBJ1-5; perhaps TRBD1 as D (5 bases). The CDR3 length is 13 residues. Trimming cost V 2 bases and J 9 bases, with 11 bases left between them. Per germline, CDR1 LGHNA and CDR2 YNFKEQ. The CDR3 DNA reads TGTGCCAGCAGCCAATTGGGGGGTAGGCCCCAGCATTTT. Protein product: CASSQLGGRPQHF.

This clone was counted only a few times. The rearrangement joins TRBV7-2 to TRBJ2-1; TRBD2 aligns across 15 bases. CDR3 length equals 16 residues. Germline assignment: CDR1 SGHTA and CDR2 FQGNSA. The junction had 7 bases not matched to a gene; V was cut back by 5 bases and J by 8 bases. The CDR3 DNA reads TGTGCCAGCAGCGCCCCCGGGACTAGCGGGAGGCATGAGCAGTTCTTC. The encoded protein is CASSAPGTSGRHEQFF. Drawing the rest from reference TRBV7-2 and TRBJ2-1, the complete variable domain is GAGVSQSPSNKVTEKGKDVELRCDPISGHTALYWYRQSLGQGLEFLIYFQGNSAPDKSGLPSDRFSAERTGGSVSTLTIQRTQQEDSAVYLCASSAPGTSGRHEQFFGPGTRLTVL.

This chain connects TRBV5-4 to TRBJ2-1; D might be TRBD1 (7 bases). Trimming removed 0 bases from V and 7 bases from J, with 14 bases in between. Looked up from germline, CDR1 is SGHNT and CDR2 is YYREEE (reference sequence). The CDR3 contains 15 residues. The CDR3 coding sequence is TGTGCCAGCAGCTTGGTCGGGAGACAGGGTAATGAGCAGTTCTTC. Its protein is CASSLVGRQGNEQFF.

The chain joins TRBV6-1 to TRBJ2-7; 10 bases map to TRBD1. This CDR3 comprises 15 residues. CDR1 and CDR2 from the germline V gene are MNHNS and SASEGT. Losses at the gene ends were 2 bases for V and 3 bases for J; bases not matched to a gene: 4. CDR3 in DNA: TGTGCCAGCAGTGAATGGCGGGACAGGGGCTACGAGCAGTACTTC. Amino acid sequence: CASSEWRDRGYEQYF.

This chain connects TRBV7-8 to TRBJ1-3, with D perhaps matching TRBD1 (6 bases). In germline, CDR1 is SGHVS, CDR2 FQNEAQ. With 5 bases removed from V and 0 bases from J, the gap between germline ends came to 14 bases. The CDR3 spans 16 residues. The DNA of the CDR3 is TGTGCCAGCAGCCCAGTAACAGGGAACTCTGGAAACACCATATATTTT. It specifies CASSPVTGNSGNTIYF.